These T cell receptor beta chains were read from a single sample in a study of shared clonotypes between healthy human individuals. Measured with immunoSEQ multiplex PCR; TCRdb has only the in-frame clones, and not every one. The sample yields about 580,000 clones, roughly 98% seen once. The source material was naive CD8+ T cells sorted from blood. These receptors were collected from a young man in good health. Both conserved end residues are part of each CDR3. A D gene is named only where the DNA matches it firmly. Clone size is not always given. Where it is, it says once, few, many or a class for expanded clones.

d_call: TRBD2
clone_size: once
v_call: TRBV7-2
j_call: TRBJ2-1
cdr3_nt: TGTGCCAGCAGCCCGGGGGTTTCGTTAGCGGGAGAACCCTACAATGAGCAGTTCTTC
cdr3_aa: CASSPGVSLAGEPYNEQFF

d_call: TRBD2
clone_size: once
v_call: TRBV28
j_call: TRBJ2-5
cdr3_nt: TGTGCCAGCAACAACGCCCTCCGGACTAGCGGTCATTTTACCCAGTACTTC
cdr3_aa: CASNNALRTSGHFTQYF

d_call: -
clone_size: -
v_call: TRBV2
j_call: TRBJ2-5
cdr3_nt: TGTGCCAGCAGGGGGAGCGACCGAAGGGTAGAGACCCAGTACTTC
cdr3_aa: CASRGSDRRVETQYF

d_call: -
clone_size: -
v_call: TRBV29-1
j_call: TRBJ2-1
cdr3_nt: TGCAGCGTTGTTCCTAGGGGGGACATTAAGTTTAGCTCCTACAATGAGCAGTTCTTC
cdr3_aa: CSVVPRGDIKFSSYNEQFF

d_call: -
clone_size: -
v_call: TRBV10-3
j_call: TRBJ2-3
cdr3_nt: TGTGCCATCAGAGGCAGCCAGGACTCCGCCACAGATACGCAGTATTTT
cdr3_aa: CAIRGSQDSATDTQYF

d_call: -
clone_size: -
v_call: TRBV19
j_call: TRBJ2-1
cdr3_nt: TGTGCCAGTAGTATGAGCTCAAGCTCCTACAATGAGCAGTTCTTC
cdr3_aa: CASSMSSSSYNEQFF

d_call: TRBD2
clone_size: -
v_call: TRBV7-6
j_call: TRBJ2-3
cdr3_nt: TGTGCCAGCAAAGGGACCCTCGGGGAAGGCGGGAGCGCAGATACGCAGTATTTT
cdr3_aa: CASKGTLGEGGSADTQYF

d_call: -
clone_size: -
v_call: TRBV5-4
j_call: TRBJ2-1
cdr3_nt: TGTGCCAGCAGCGTAGGGGAGAATGAGCAGTTCTTC
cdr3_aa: CASSVGENEQFF

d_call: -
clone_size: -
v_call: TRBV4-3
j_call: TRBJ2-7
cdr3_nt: TGCGCCAGCAGCCAGGGGTTGGGTCCTTTCTCCTACGAGCAGTACTTC
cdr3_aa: CASSQGLGPFSYEQYF

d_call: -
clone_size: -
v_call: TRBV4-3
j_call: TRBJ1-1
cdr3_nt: TGCGCCAGCAGCCAAGATCATGGTTTCACTGAAGCTTTCTTT
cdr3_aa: CASSQDHGFTEAFF

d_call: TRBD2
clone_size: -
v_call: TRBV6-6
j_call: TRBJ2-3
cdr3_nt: TGTGCCATCGGGAGCGGGACTACGCAGTATTTT
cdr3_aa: CAIGSGTTQYF

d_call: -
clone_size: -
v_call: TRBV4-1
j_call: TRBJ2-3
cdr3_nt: TGCGCCAGCAGCCAAGTAAACTTTTCTAGCACAGATACGCAGTATTTT
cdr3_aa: CASSQVNFSSTDTQYF

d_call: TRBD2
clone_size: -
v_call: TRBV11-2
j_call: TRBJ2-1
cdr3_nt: TGTGCCAGCAGCCCCCGGTCTAGCGGGGTATACAATGAGCAGTTCTTC
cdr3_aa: CASSPRSSGVYNEQFF

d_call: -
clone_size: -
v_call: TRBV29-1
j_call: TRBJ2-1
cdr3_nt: TGCAGCGTTGATCTAGGGTACAATGAGCAGTTCTTC
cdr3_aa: CSVDLGYNEQFF

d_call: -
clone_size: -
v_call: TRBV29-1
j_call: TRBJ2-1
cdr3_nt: TGCAGCGTGGGCAAACCGACAGGAAACAATGAGCAGTTCTTC
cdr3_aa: CSVGKPTGNNEQFF

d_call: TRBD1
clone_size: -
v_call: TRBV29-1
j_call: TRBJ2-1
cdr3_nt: TGCAGCGTTAACCGGGACAGGGGGAACAATGAGCAGTTCTTC
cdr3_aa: CSVNRDRGNNEQFF

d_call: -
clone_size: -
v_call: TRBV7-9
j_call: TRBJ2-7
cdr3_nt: TGTGCCAGCAGCGGAGTCACGGGGCTTAGCTCCTACGAGCAGTACTTC
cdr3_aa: CASSGVTGLSSYEQYF

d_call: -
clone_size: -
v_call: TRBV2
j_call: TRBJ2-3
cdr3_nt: TGTGCCAGCAGTGAAGGGGCCACAGATACGCAGTATTTT
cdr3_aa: CASSEGATDTQYF

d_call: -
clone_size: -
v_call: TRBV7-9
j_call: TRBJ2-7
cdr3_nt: TGTGCCAGCAGCCCAAATGGTGGCAGACGCTCCTACGAGCAGTACTTC
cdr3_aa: CASSPNGGRRSYEQYF

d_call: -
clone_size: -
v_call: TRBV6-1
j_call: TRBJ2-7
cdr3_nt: TGTGCCAGCAGAGGACTAGGGACAGCCTACGAGCAGTACTTC
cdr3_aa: CASRGLGTAYEQYF

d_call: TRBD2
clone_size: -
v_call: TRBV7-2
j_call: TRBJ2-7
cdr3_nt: TGTGCCAGCAGCTTATTGGCTAGCGGGAGGGGAGCGGCTGTGTACGAGCAGTACTTC
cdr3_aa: CASSLLASGRGAAVYEQYF

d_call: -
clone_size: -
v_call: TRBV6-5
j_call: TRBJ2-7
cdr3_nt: TGTGCCAGCAGTTACGGGTCGGGAGATTCCTACGAGCAGTACTTC
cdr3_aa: CASSYGSGDSYEQYF

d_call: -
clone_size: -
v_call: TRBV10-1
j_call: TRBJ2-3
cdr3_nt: TGCGCCAGCAGTGCTCGGGTGGGAGATACGCAGTATTTT
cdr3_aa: CASSARVGDTQYF

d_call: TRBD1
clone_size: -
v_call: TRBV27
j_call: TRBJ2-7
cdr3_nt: TGTGCCAGCAGCCCTACCGGGACAGGGCTATACGAGCAGTACTTC
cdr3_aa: CASSPTGTGLYEQYF

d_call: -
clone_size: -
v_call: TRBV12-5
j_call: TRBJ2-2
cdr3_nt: TGTGCTAGTGGGCCCGACCGGGGAGCGGGCGGGGAGCTGTTTTTT
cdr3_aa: CASGPDRGAGGELFF

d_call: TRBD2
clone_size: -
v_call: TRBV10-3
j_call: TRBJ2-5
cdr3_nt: TGTGCCATCAGTTCTAGCGGCCCACAGGAGACCCAGTACTTC
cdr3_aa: CAISSSGPQETQYF

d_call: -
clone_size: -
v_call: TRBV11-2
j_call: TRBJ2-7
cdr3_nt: TGTGCCAGCAGCTCATGGAGGGAGGGGGACCCGTACGAGCAGTACTTC
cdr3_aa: CASSSWREGDPYEQYF

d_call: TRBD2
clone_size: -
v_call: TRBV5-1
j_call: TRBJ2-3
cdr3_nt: TGCGCCAGCAGCATACTGAGACTAGCGGGAGCTTTGGATACGCAGTATTTT
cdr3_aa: CASSILRLAGALDTQYF

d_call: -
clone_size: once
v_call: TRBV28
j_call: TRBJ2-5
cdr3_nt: TGTGCCAGCAGTCCAAGAGGGTACCAAGAGACCCAGTACTTC
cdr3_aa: CASSPRGYQETQYF

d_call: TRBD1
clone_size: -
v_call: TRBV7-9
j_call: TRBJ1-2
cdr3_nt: TGTGCCAGCAGTTACGAGGGGGACAGTGACCACTATGGCTACACCTTC
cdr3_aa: CASSYEGDSDHYGYTF

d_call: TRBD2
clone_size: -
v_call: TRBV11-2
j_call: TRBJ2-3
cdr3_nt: TGTGCCAGCAGCCTAGGGACTAGCGGGAGGGAAACAGATACGCAGTATTTT
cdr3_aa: CASSLGTSGRETDTQYF

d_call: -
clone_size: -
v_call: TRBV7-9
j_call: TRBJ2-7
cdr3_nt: TGTGCCAGCAGCGTTCCCACTGTGAACGAGCAGTACTTC
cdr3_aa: CASSVPTVNEQYF

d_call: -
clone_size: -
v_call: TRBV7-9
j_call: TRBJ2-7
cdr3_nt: TGTGCCAGCAGCTTTGGTGGGGAATCCTACGAGCAGTACTTC
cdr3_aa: CASSFGGESYEQYF

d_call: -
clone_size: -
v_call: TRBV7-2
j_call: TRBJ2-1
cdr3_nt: TGTGCCAGCAGGAGCGCCAATGAGCAGTTCTTC
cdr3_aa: CASRSANEQFF

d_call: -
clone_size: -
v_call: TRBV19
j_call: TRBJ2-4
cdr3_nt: TGTGCCAGTTCCTACGGAAACATTCAGTACTTC
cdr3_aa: CASSYGNIQYF

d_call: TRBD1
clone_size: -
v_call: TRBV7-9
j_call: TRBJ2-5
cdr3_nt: TGTGCCAGCAGCTTATCAGGGGACAGCCCAGAGACCCAGTACTTC
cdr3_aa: CASSLSGDSPETQYF

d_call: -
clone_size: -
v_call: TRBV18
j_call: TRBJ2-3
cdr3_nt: TGTGTCAGCTCACCTTTAATTGGCCAGAACACAGATACGCAGTATTTT
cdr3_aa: CVSSPLIGQNTDTQYF

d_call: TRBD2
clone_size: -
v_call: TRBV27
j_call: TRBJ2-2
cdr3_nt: TGTGCCAGCACTAACCTAGCGGGAGGCACCGGGGAGCTGTTTTTT
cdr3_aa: CASTNLAGGTGELFF

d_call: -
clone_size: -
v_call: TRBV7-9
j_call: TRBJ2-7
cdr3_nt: TGTGCCAGCAGCCTAGAGGGAGGCGAGCAGTACTTC
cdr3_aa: CASSLEGGEQYF

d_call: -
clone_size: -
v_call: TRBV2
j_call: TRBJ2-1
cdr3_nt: TGTGCCAGCAGTCTGTGGACTACCAAGAATGAGCAGTTCTTC
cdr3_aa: CASSLWTTKNEQFF

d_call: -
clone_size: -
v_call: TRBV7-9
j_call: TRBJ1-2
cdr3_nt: TGTGCCAGCAGCTTAGGACAGTCGGGCTACACCTTC
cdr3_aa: CASSLGQSGYTF

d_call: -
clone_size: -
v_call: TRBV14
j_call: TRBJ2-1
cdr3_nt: TGTGCCAGCAGCGATTTCGAGTCCGAGCAGTTCTTC
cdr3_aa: CASSDFESEQFF

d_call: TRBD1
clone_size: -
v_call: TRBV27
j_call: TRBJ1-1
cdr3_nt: TGTGCCAGCACTACCCCCCACCGGGACAGGGGAATCTCGGGTAGCTTT
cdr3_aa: CASTTPHRDRGISGSF

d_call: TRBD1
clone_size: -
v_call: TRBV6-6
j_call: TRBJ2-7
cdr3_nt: TGTGCCAGCAGACTGTCCGGGACAGGGGACAACGAGCAGTACTTC
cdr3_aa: CASRLSGTGDNEQYF

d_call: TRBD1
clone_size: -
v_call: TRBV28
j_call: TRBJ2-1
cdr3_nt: TGTGCCAGCAGTTCCACCCTACCGGGACAGCAGCAGTTCTTC
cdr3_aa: CASSSTLPGQQQFF

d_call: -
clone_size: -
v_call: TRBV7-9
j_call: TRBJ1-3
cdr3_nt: TGTGCCAGCACGGAGTATGGATCTGGAAACACCATATATTTT
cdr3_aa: CASTEYGSGNTIYF

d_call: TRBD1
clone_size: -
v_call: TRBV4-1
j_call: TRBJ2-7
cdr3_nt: TGCGCCAGCTCGTTCGGGACAGGGAACTACGAGCAGTACTTC
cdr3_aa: CASSFGTGNYEQYF

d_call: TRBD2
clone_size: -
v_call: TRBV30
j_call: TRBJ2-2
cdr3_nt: TGCGGGGGAGGGCGGGACACCGGGGAGCTGTTTTTT
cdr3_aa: CGGGRDTGELFF

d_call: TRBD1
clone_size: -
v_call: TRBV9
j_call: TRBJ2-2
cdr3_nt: TGTGCCAGCAGCGTAGGGCAGGGGGCTCAGGGGGAGCTGTTTTTT
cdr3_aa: CASSVGQGAQGELFF

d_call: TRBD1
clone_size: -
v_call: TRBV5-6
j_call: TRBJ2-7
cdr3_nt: TGTGCCAGCAGCTTGACGGGACAGGGTATTTTCGAGCAGTACTTC
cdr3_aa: CASSLTGQGIFEQYF

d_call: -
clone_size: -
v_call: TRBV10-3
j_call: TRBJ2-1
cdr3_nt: TGTGCCATCAGGGGAGGGGGGAGTGGACCTAATGAGCAGTTCTTC
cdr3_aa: CAIRGGGSGPNEQFF